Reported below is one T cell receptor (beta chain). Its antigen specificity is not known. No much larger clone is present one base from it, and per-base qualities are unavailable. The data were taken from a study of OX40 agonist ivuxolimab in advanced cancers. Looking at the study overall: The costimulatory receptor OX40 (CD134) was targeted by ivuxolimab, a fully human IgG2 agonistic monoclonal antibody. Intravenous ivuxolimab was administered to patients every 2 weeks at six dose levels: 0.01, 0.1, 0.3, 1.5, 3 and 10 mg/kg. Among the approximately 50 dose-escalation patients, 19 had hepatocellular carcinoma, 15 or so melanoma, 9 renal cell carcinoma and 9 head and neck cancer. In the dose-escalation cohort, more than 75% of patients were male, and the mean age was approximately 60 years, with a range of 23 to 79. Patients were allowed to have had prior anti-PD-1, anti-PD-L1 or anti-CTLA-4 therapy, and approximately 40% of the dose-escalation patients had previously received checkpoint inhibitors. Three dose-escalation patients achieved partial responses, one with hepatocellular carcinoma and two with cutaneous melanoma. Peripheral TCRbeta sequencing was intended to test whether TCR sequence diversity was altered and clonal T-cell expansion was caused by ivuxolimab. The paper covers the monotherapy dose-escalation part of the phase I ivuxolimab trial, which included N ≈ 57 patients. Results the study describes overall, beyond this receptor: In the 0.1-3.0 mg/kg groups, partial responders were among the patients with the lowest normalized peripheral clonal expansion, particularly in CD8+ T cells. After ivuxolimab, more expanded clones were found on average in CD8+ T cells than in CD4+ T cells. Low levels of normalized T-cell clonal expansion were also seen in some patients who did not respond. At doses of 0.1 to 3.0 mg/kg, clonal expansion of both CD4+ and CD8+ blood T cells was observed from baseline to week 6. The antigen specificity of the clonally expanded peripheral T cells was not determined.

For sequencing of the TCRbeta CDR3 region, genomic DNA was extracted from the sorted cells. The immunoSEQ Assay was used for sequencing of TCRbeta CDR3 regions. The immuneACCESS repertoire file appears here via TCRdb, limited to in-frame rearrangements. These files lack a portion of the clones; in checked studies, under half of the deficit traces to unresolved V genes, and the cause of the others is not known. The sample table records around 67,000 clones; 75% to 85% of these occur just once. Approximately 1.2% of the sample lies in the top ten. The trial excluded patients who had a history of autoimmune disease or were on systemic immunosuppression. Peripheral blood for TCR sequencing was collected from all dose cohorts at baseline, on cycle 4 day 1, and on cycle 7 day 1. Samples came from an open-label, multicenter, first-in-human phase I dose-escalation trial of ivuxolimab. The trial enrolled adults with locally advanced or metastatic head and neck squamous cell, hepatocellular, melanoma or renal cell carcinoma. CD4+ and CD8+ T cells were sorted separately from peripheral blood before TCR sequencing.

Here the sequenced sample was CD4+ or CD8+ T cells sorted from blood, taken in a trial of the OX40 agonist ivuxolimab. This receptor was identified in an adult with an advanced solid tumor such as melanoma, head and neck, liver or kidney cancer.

The DNA sequence is as follows: TGTGCCAGCAGCTTAACAACTACTAGCACAGATACGCAGTATTTT. Its product reads: CASSLTTTSTDTQYF. This chain joins TRBV7-9 to TRBJ2-3; a confident D gene designation cannot be given. Including the terminal cysteine and phenylalanine, the CDR3 comprises 15 residues. Only CDR3 DNA remains: 45 bases, in frame from the first base. According to the germline V gene (reference sequence), CDR1 reads SEHNR and CDR2 reads FQNEAQ. V is cut by 2 bases and J by 0 bases, and the space between the germline ends is 9 bases.